The sequence of this T cell receptor beta chain was determined in a study of T cells in women clearing cervical HPV infection. Study-level information: Donors had HPV16-related CIN3 or worse; 2 had invasive cancer.

With respect to this clone: As yet, its antigen is unknown.

Broader study findings: Timing of associations relative to infection is unclear; T-cell subsets were not isolated.

Dot-blot hybridization genotyped cervical HPV amplified with MY09/MY11 PCR. Profiled with immunoSEQ multiplex PCR; TCRdb holds only in-frame clones, not every one. The sample includes tens of thousands of clones. Input material: blood buffy coat. This TCR was recovered from a woman between 18 and 75 years old with a cervical HPV16 infection that either progressed to CIN3+ or cleared (not recorded which).

The covered CDR3 bases are TGTGCCAGCAGCCCTTTATTGGGACTAGCGGGAGGAGTAGAGACC. Translating gives CASSPLLGLAGGVET. The full CDR3 is CASSPLLGLAGGVETQYF. The V call is TRBV7-7, the J call TRBJ2-5, with 15 bases lining up with TRBD2. The read ends 3 residues shy of where the CDR3 ends; the end is completed using the germline J gene. This CDR3 comprises 18 residues. Germline V gene data show CDR1 as SSHAT and CDR2 as FNYEAQ (reference sequence). J gave up 4 bases and V 5 bases, and 11 bases lay outside the gene matches. Based on the CDR3 plus reference TRBV7-7 and TRBJ2-5, the full variable domain is GAGVSQSPRYKVTKRGQDVTLRCDPISSHATLYWYQQALGQGPEFLTYFNYEAQPDKSGLPSDRFSAERPEGSISTLTIQRTEQRDSAMYRCASSPLLGLAGGVETQYFGPGTRLLVL.